The 21 T cell receptor beta chains presented below share a single source sample, sequenced in a study of molecular identifiers for immune sequencing clone quantification. TCRdb ran MiXCR on the PCR reads and lists one entry per CDR3 protein. The sample lists about half a million distinct CDR3 sequences; 25% were seen once. The specimen was naive CD8+ T cells from blood, with Jurkat cell RNA spiked in. Documented subset: FACS-sorted CD8+CD4-CCR7+CD45RA+ naive T cells. The receptor set was obtained from a human donor in good health. Some libraries in this study had Jurkat cell RNA spiked in.

This clonotype has a count of ten or more. The V and J genes are TRBV29-1 and TRBJ1-1; D ambiguous. Germline assignment: CDR1 SQVTM and CDR2 ANQGSEA. The CDR3 is 12 amino acids. V was trimmed by 5 bases and J by 5 bases, leaving 12 bases between them. CDR3 protein: CSVRLAGTEAFF. The CDR3 coding sequence is TGCAGCGTTCGACTAGCGGGAACTGAAGCTTTCTTT.

In the case of this clonotype: This may stem from a read error, because a much larger clone lies one nucleotide away. The V gene is TRBV7-9, the J gene TRBJ2-7, with 7 bases fitting TRBD1. Germline values: CDR1 SEHNR, CDR2 FQNEAQ (reference sequence). The CDR3 covers 13 residues. The chain's CDR3 is CASSRQGRWEQHF. DNA for the CDR3: TGTGCCAGCAGCCGACAGGGCCGCTGGGAGCAGCACTTC.

A few counts support this clonotype. This chain connects TRBV2 to TRBJ2-5; tentatively, D is TRBD1 (6 bases). CDR3 length: 13 amino acids. V was trimmed by 3 bases and J by 5 bases, leaving 10 bases between them. CDR1 and CDR2 (germline): SNHLY, FYNNEI. For the CDR3, the DNA is TGTGCCAGCAGTGAGTGGGACATGGAGACCCAGTACTTC. Its protein product is CASSEWDMETQYF.

The sample holds a few counts of this clonotype. The genes are TRBV10-3 and TRBJ1-1; D remains unclear. Germline values: CDR1 ENHRY, CDR2 SYGVKD. V was shortened by 0 bases and J by 11 bases, with 7 bases between the two germline ends. The CDR3 extends over 11 amino acids. CDR3 loop: CAISESTQAFF. DNA for the CDR3: TGTGCCATCAGTGAGTCGACTCAGGCTTTCTTT.

Only one count was recorded for this clonotype. A clone one base away is much larger, so this may be a read error. The chain couples TRBV5-3 to TRBJ1-5; the match to TRBD1 covers 9 bases. TRBV5-3 counts as an open reading frame of uncertain function. CDR3 length: 14 amino acids. The CDR3 sequence: CASSLRGQGQPQHF. The CDR3 DNA is TGTGCCAGCAGCTTGAGGGGACAGGGACAGCCCCAGCATTTT.

The rearrangement links TRBV6-6 to TRBJ1-6; 9 bases are a match to TRBD1. J was trimmed by 9 bases and V by 0 bases; bases with no gene match: 3. The V gene's germline CDR1 is MNHNY and CDR2 SVGAGI (reference sequence). There are 15 residues in the CDR3. The CDR3 reads CASSYSGQGTSPLHF. The DNA for the CDR3 is TGTGCCAGCAGTTACTCGGGACAGGGTACTTCACCCCTCCACTTT.

This clonotype occurred many times. The chain uses TRBV5-1 and TRBJ2-7; 7 nucleotides line up with TRBD1. Germline assignment: CDR1 SGHRS and CDR2 YFSETQ. This CDR3 comprises 15 residues. Unmatched junction bases numbered 12, after V lost 3 bases and J lost 6 bases. The CDR3 spells CASSSMTGPVSEQYF. The CDR3 region has the DNA TGCGCCAGCAGCTCGATGACAGGGCCCGTTTCCGAGCAGTACTTC.

The CDR3 loop is CASSRGQPNEQFF. The CDR3, as DNA: TGTGCCAGCAGCAGGGGACAACCCAATGAGCAGTTCTTC. The chain uses TRBV7-9 and TRBJ2-1; the D gene is possibly TRBD1 (6 bases). Germline CDR1 is SEHNR and CDR2 is FQNEAQ (reference sequence). The CDR3 sequence is 13 residues long. V lost 5 bases, J lost 6 bases, and 11 bases lay in between.

Ten or more counts support this clonotype. This chain links TRBV30 with TRBJ2-7, with D perhaps matching TRBD1 or TRBD2 (5 bases each). The germline V gene encodes CDR1 GTSNPN and CDR2 SVGIG (reference sequence). Trimming stripped 0 bases from V and 2 bases from J, with 14 bases between. The CDR3 is 15 amino acids. CDR3 coding DNA: TGTGCCTGGAGTGTAGGGACCCCGCCAGCCTACGAGCAGTACTTC. Its protein product is CAWSVGTPPAYEQYF.

This clonotype was seen a few times. The chain joins TRBV27 to TRBJ1-5; D perhaps matches TRBD1 (5 bases). Germline assignment: CDR1 MNHEY and CDR2 SMNVEV (reference sequence). There are 18 residues in the CDR3. The ends were cut back, 5 bases at V and 3 bases at J, with 23 bases in the middle. The CDR3 DNA reads TGTGCCAGCAGTCCTAATTCCCGGGACCGATACTCCAATCAGCCCCAGCATTTT. Residues: CASSPNSRDRYSNQPQHF.

A note on this clonotype: This may stem from a read error, because a much larger clone lies one nucleotide away. The V gene is TRBV5-1, the J gene TRBJ2-7; D call uncertain. V lost 0 bases, J lost 5 bases, and 12 bases lay in between. The germline V gene has CDR1 SGHRS and CDR2 YFSETQ. CDR3 length: 14 amino acids. Written as DNA, the CDR3 is TGCGCCAGCAGCTTGGAGAACCCGAGAGACGAGCAGTACTTC. Its translation: CASSLENPRDEQYF.

This clonotype has more than one count but fewer than ten. The V gene is TRBV6-5, the J gene TRBJ1-1, with a tentative D call TRBD1 (6 bases). The V gene's germline CDR1 is MNHEY and CDR2 SVGAGI. There are 15 residues in the CDR3. V gave up 5 bases and J gave up 4 bases, with 17 bases separating them. CDR3 bases: TGTGCCAGCAGTCCAACACAGGGATGGGGCACTGAAGCTTTCTTT. This gives the protein CASSPTQGWGTEAFF.

Regarding this clonotype: A read error may be the cause here, since a much bigger clone is one base away. The rearrangement joins TRBV4-1 to TRBJ2-3; the D is unclear. With the DNA end fitting TRBJ1-5 better, the J assignment may be wrong. Germline CDR1 MGHRA, CDR2 YSYEKL. This CDR3 is built from 13 residues. The CDR3 sequence: CASSQDYQDTQHF. In DNA, the CDR3 is TGCGCCAGCAGCCAAGACTATCAGGATACGCAGCATTTT.

This clonotype was counted once. V gene TRBV4-1 combines with J gene TRBJ2-7, with D perhaps matching TRBD2 (5 bases). Between the trimmed V and J ends, which lost 2 bases and 3 bases, there was a span of 11 bases. Per germline, CDR1 MGHRA and CDR2 YSYEKL. The CDR3 covers 14 residues. The CDR3: CASSQRDRYYEQYF. As DNA, the CDR3 is TGCGCCAGCAGCCAACGGGATAGATACTACGAGCAGTACTTC.

Ten or more counts support this clonotype. The rearrangement uses TRBV29-1 and TRBJ2-7, with a tentative D call TRBD2 (6 bases). CDR3 length: 12 amino acids. Trimming stripped 7 bases from V and 6 bases from J, with 16 bases between. Per germline, CDR1 SQVTM and CDR2 ANQGSEA. The CDR3 sequence is CSGVAGTGEQYF. As DNA, the CDR3 is TGCAGCGGAGTCGCCGGGACTGGCGAGCAGTACTTC.

In its sample, this clonotype was seen many times. The chain carries TRBV7-6 and TRBJ2-7, with no clear D. Germline CDR1 SGHVS, CDR2 FNYEAQ. Between the trimmed V and J ends, which lost 5 bases and 2 bases, there was a span of 10 bases. CDR3 length: 13 amino acids. The CDR3 sequence: CASSPNSAYEQYF. The CDR3 coding sequence is TGTGCCAGCAGCCCAAATAGTGCCTACGAGCAGTACTTC. The complete variable domain, with remaining parts taken from reference TRBV7-6 and TRBJ2-7, reads GAGVSQSPRYKVTKRGQDVALRCDPISGHVSLYWYRQALGQGPEFLTYFNYEAQQDKSGLPNDRFSAERPEGSISTLTIQRTEQRDSAMYRCASSPNSAYEQYFGPGTRLTVT.

This clonotype has more than one count but fewer than ten. V is TRBV7-2 and J is TRBJ2-3, with D uncertain. The ends were cut back, 2 bases at V and 0 bases at J, with 12 bases in the middle. The germline gives CDR1 SGHTA, CDR2 FQGNSA. The CDR3 is made up of 16 amino acids. In nucleotides, the CDR3 is TGTGCCAGCAGCTTAATCGCGTTCAGTAGCACAGATACGCAGTATTTT. Its translation: CASSLIAFSSTDTQYF.

V and J are TRBV7-2 and TRBJ2-3, with D unresolved. The CDR3 runs 16 residues. Trimming left V 2 bases short and J 1 base short, with 13 bases between. The V gene's germline CDR1 is SGHTA and CDR2 FQGNSA. DNA for the CDR3: TGTGCCAGCAGCTTAATCGCGTTCAGTGGCACAGATACGCAGTATTTT. Protein product: CASSLIAFSGTDTQYF.

As DNA, the CDR3 is TGCAGTGCTAGAGGCCTTACTGGGGAGGCCAAAAACATTCAGTACTTC. This codes for CSARGLTGEAKNIQYF. The chain recombines TRBV20-1 with TRBJ2-4; D might be TRBD2 (5 bases). The CDR3 runs to 16 residues. Germline lookup yields CDR1 DFQATT and CDR2 SNEGSKA (reference sequence). V lost 1 base, J lost 1 base, and 14 bases lay in between.

V and J are TRBV4-2 and TRBJ2-5; a weak D match, TRBD2 (6 bases). Looked up from germline, CDR1 is LGHNA and CDR2 is YNFKEQ. This CDR3 is 14 amino acids long. V was clipped by 3 bases and J by 5 bases, with 13 bases between them. The CDR3 DNA reads TGTGCCAGCAGCCAGCCTAGCGAAATGGAGACCCAGTACTTC. It encodes CASSQPSEMETQYF.

V usage is TRBV30 and J usage is TRBJ2-7, with a possible D match to TRBD1 (6 bases). Trimming removed 3 bases at V and 1 base at J, with 10 bases between. This CDR3 spans 13 amino acids. Germline CDR1 reads GTSNPN; CDR2 reads SVGIG (reference sequence). The chain's CDR3 is CAWSLQGSYEQYF. For the CDR3, the DNA is TGTGCCTGGAGCCTACAGGGATCCTACGAGCAGTACTTC.